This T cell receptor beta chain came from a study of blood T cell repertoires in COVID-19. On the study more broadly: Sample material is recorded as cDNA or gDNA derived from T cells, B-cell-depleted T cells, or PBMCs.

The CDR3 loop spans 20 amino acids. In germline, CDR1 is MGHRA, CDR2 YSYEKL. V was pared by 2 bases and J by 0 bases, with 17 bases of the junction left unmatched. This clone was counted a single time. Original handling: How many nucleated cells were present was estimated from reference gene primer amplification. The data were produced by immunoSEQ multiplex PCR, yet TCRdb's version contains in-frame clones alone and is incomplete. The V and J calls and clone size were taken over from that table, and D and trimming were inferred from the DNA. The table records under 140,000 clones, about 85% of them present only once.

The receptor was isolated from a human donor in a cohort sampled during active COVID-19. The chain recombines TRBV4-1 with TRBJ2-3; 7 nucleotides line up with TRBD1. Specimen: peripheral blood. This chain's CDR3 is CASSQLPQGPGMSSTDTQYF. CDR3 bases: TGCGCCAGCAGCCAACTCCCACAGGGGCCGGGGATGTCTAGCACAGATACGCAGTATTTT.